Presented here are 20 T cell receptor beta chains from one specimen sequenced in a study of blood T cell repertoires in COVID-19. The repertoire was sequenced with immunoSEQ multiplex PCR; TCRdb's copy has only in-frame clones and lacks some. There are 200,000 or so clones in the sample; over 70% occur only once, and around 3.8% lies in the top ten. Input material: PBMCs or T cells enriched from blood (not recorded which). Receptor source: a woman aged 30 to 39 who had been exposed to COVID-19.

CDR3 DNA sequence: TGTGCCAGCAGGGGGGCAGGGGGGAGGAACACTGAAGCTTTCTTT. Translating gives CASRGAGGRNTEAFF. The V gene is TRBV28, the J gene TRBJ1-1; 7 bases are shared with TRBD1. This CDR3 region has 15 residues. V lost 6 bases to trimming and J lost 1 base; unmatched junction nucleotides: 8. The germline V gene encodes CDR1 MDHEN and CDR2 SYDVKM.

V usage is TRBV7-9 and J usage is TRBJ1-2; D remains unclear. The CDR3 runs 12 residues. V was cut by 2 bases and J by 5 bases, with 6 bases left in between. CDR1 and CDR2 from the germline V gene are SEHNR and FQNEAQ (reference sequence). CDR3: CASSLSQYGYTF. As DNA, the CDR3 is TGTGCCAGCAGCTTATCGCAGTATGGCTACACCTTC.

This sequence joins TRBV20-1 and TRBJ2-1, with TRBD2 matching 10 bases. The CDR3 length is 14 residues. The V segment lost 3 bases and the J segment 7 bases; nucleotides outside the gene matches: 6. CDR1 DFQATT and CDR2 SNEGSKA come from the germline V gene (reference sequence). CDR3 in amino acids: CSASISGGLNEQFF. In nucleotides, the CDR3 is TGCAGTGCTAGTATTAGCGGGGGGTTAAATGAGCAGTTCTTC.

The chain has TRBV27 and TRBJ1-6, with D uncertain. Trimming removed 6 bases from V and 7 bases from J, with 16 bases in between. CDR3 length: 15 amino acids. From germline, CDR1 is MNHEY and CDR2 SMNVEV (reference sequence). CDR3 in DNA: TGTGCCAGCAGCTTCTCCCCGTGGCCGAATTCACCCCTCCACTTT. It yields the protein CASSFSPWPNSPLHF.

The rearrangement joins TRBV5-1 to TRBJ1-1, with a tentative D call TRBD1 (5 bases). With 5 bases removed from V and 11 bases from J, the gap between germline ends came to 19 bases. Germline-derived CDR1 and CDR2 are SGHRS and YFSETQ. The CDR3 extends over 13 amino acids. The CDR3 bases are TGCGCCAGCAGAACTGCGGGGGGGTCAGATGCTTTCTTT. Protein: CASRTAGGSDAFF.

The CDR3 sequence is CASSPLGGYNEQFF. CDR3 bases: TGTGCCAGCAGTCCCCTTGGCGGCTACAATGAGCAGTTCTTC. V gene TRBV27 combines with J gene TRBJ2-1; unclear D gene. Looked up from germline, CDR1 is MNHEY and CDR2 is SMNVEV (reference sequence). The CDR3 length is 14 residues. V lost 5 bases to trimming and J lost 3 bases, with 11 bases between them.

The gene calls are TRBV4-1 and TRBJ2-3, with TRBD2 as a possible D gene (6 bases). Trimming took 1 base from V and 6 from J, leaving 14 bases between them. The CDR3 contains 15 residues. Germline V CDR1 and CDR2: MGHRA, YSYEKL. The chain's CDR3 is CASSQAAGGTDTQYF. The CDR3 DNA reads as TGCGCCAGCAGCCAAGCAGCGGGTGGGACGGATACGCAGTATTTT.

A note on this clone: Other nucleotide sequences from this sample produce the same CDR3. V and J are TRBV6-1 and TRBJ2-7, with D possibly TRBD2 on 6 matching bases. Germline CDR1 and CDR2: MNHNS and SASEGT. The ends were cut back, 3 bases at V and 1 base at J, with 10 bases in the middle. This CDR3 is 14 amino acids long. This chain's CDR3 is CASSEAGTSYEQYF. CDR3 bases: TGTGCCAGCAGTGAGGCCGGGACTTCCTACGAGCAGTACTTC.

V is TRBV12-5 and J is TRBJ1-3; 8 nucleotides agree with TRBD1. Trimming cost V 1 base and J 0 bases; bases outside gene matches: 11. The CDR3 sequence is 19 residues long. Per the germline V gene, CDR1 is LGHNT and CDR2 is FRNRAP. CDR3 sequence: CASGLGTGTGSLSGNTIYF. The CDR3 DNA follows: TGTGCTAGTGGTTTGGGAACCGGGACAGGTTCTCTCTCTGGAAACACCATATATTTT.

DNA for the CDR3: TGTGCCTGGACTAAACAGCGGGCAGGCGAGCAGTACTTC. Translating it yields CAWTKQRAGEQYF. The V gene is TRBV30, the J gene TRBJ2-7, with D possibly matching TRBD2 (6 bases). CDR1 is GTSNPN, CDR2 SVGIG, per germline (reference sequence). The CDR3 runs 13 residues. Trimming took 4 bases from V and 6 from J, leaving 16 bases between them.

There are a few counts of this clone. The CDR3 sequence is CASSPDGGFTDTQYF. In DNA form, the CDR3 reads TGCGCCAGCAGTCCAGATGGGGGCTTCACAGATACGCAGTATTTT. The chain links TRBV5-1 to TRBJ2-3, with D maybe TRBD1 (6 bases). The germline gives CDR1 SGHRS, CDR2 YFSETQ. The CDR3 contains 15 residues. Trimming took 5 bases from V and 2 from J, leaving 15 bases between them. Full variable domain (outside the CDR3, taken from reference TRBV5-1 and TRBJ2-3): KAGVTQTPRYLIKTRGQQVTLSCSPISGHRSVSWYQQTPGQGLQFLFEYFSETQRNKGNFPGRFSGRQFSNSRSEMNVSTLELGDSALYLCASSPDGGFTDTQYFGPGTRLTVL.

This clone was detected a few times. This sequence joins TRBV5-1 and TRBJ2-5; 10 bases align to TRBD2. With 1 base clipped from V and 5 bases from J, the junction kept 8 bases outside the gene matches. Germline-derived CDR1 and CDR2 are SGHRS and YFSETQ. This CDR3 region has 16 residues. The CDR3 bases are TGCGCCAGCAGCTTGCGGCCTAGCGGGAGCGGTGAGACCCAGTACTTC. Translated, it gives CASSLRPSGSGETQYF.

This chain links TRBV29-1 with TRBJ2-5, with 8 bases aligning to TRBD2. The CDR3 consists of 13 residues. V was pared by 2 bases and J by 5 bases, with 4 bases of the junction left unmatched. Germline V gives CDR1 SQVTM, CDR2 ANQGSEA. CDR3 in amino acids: CSVEFSGTETQYF. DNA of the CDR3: TGCAGCGTTGAATTTAGCGGGACCGAGACCCAGTACTTC. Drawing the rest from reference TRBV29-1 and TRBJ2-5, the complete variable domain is SAVISQKPSRDICQRGTSLTIQCQVDSQVTMMFWYRQQPGQSLTLIATANQGSEATYESGFVIDKFPISRPNLTFSTLTVSNMSPEDSSIYLCSVEFSGTETQYFGPGTRLLVL.

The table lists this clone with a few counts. The CDR3: CASSDSVEGTDTQYF. The CDR3 nucleotides are TGTGCCAGCAGTGACTCGGTCGAGGGAACAGATACGCAGTATTTT. The V and J genes are TRBV6-4 and TRBJ2-3; perhaps TRBD2 as D (5 bases). CDR3 length equals 15 residues. Germline V gene lookup returns CDR1 MRHNA and CDR2 SNTAGT. Trimming shortened V by 0 bases and J by 3 bases, and 10 bases separated the two germline ends.

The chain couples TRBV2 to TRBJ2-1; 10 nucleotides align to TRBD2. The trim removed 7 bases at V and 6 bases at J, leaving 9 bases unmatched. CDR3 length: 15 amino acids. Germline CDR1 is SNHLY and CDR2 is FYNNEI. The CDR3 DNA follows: TGTGCCAGCAAGTTGACTAGCGGGCCTTCCAATGAGCAGTTCTTC. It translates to CASKLTSGPSNEQFF.

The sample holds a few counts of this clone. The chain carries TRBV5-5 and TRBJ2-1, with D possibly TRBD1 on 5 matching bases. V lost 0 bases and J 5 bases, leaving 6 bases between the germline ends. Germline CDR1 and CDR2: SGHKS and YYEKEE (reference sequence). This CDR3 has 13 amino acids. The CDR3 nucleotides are TGTGCCAGCAGCTTGGCAGGGAACAATGAGCAGTTCTTC. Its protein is CASSLAGNNEQFF.

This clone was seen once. The CDR3 DNA reads as TGTGCCAGCTCACCAGGCAGGGGATACGGCTACACCTTC. Amino acid sequence: CASSPGRGYGYTF. The chain has TRBV18 and TRBJ1-2; tentatively, D is TRBD1 (6 bases). CDR3 length: 13 amino acids. Germline V lookup: CDR1 KGHSH, CDR2 LQKENI. Trimming cost V 2 bases and J 8 bases, with 12 bases left between them.

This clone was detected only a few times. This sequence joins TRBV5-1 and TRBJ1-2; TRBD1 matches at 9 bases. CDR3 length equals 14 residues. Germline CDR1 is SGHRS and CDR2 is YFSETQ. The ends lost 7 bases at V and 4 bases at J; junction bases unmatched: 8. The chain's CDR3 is CASDSTGGGYGYTF. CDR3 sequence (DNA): TGCGCCAGCGACAGTACAGGGGGCGGCTATGGCTACACCTTC.

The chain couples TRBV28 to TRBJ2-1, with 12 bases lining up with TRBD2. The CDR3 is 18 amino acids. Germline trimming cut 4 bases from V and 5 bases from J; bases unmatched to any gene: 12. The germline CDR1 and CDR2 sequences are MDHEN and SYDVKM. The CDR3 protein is CASSSVTSGSGIDNEQFF. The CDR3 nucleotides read TGTGCCAGCAGTTCTGTGACTAGCGGGAGCGGTATCGACAATGAGCAGTTCTTC.

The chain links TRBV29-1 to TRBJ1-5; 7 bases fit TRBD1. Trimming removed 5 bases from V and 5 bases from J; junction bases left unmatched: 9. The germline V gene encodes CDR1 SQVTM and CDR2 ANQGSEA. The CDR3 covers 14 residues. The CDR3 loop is CSVTTDRADQPQHF. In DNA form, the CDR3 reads TGCAGCGTTACCACAGACAGGGCAGATCAGCCCCAGCATTTT.